Listed below are T cell receptor beta chains from one sample, sequenced in a study of T cells in Graves' hyperthyroidism and ophthalmopathy. TCRdb recomputed calls from the multiplex PCR reads with MiXCR, one row per CDR3 protein. The data contain fewer than 550,000 distinct CDR3 sequences, 15% to 19% of them singletons. The material sequenced was blood. The source of these receptors is a woman aged 18-29 years with Graves' hyperthyroidism. CDR3s include the opening cysteine and the closing phenylalanine or tryptophan. Fields, in order: V gene, D gene, CDR3 length, clone size, J gene, CDR3 protein, CDR3 DNA. The D gene is left open where the match is weak. Size tells how often a clone was seen (once, few, many) or the class of an expanded clone, and some rows leave it out.

V gene: TRBV18
D gene: TRBD1
CDR3 length: 17
clone size: few
J gene: TRBJ2-1
CDR3 protein: CASSPFTLRTGDNEQFF
CDR3 DNA: TGTGCCAGCTCACCCTTTACTCTTAGGACAGGAGACAATGAGCAGTTCTTC

V gene: TRBV20-1
D gene: TRBD2
CDR3 length: 15
clone size: -
J gene: TRBJ2-3
CDR3 protein: CSAVGLAGGADTQYF
CDR3 DNA: TGCAGTGCGGTCGGACTAGCGGGGGGCGCAGATACGCAGTATTTT

V gene: TRBV7-9
D gene: -
CDR3 length: 15
clone size: many
J gene: TRBJ1-1
CDR3 protein: CASSLGQGYGAEAFF
CDR3 DNA: TGTGCCAGCAGCTTAGGTCAGGGTTATGGGGCTGAAGCTTTCTTT

V gene: TRBV7-9
D gene: -
CDR3 length: 12
clone size: many
J gene: TRBJ2-7
CDR3 protein: CASSLASGEQYF
CDR3 DNA: TGTGCCAGCAGCTTGGCCTCTGGCGAGCAGTACTTC

V gene: TRBV28
D gene: -
CDR3 length: 14
clone size: many
J gene: TRBJ1-5
CDR3 protein: CASSRTLGNQPQHF
CDR3 DNA: TGTGCCAGCAGTAGGACGCTAGGCAATCAGCCCCAGCATTTT

V gene: TRBV20-1
D gene: -
CDR3 length: 14
clone size: many
J gene: TRBJ1-1
CDR3 protein: CSARDRQGLFRAFF
CDR3 DNA: TGCAGTGCTAGAGATCGTCAGGGGCTATTTCGGGCTTTCTTT

V gene: TRBV2
D gene: -
CDR3 length: 14
clone size: many
J gene: TRBJ1-1
CDR3 protein: CASSQTELNTEAFF
CDR3 DNA: TGTGCCAGCAGTCAGACAGAACTGAACACTGAAGCTTTCTTT

V gene: TRBV7-9
D gene: -
CDR3 length: 13
clone size: many
J gene: TRBJ1-1
CDR3 protein: CASSLTGGREAFF
CDR3 DNA: TGTGCCAGCAGCTTAACAGGTGGCAGAGAAGCTTTCTTT

V gene: TRBV29-1
D gene: -
CDR3 length: 12
clone size: -
J gene: TRBJ2-7
CDR3 protein: CSVLPSVGEQYF
CDR3 DNA: TGCAGCGTTCTTCCTAGTGTCGGCGAGCAGTACTTC

V gene: TRBV24-1
D gene: TRBD1
CDR3 length: 17
clone size: -
J gene: TRBJ2-2
CDR3 protein: CATSDRTDRVNTGELFF
CDR3 DNA: TGTGCCACCAGTGACCGTACTGACAGGGTAAACACCGGGGAGCTGTTTTTT

V gene: TRBV13
D gene: TRBD1
CDR3 length: 15
clone size: many
J gene: TRBJ2-5
CDR3 protein: CASSLDRGSGETQYF
CDR3 DNA: TGTGCCAGCAGCCTCGACAGGGGATCAGGGGAGACCCAGTACTTC

V gene: TRBV4-2
D gene: -
CDR3 length: 18
clone size: -
J gene: TRBJ2-2
CDR3 protein: CASSQGDIGNSNTGELFF
CDR3 DNA: TGTGCCAGCAGCCAAGGGGATATTGGGAACTCGAACACCGGGGAGCTGTTTTTT

V gene: TRBV29-1
D gene: -
CDR3 length: 11
clone size: few
J gene: TRBJ1-2
CDR3 protein: CSVAGADGYTF
CDR3 DNA: TGCAGCGTGGCAGGGGCGGATGGCTACACCTTC

V gene: TRBV6-5
D gene: -
CDR3 length: 13
clone size: -
J gene: TRBJ2-7
CDR3 protein: CASSYSGNYEQYF
CDR3 DNA: TGTGCCAGCAGTTACTCGGGTAACTACGAGCAGTACTTC

V gene: TRBV6-5
D gene: -
CDR3 length: 19
clone size: -
J gene: TRBJ1-2
CDR3 protein: CASSYYFGGAIQGTGGYTF
CDR3 DNA: TGTGCCAGCAGTTACTATTTCGGCGGGGCTATCCAGGGGACTGGTGGCTACACCTTC

V gene: TRBV7-9
D gene: -
CDR3 length: 14
clone size: few
J gene: TRBJ2-5
CDR3 protein: CASSLGTKQETQYF
CDR3 DNA: TGTGCCAGCAGCTTAGGAACGAAACAAGAGACCCAGTACTTC

V gene: TRBV11-2
D gene: TRBD2
CDR3 length: 18
clone size: many
J gene: TRBJ2-3
CDR3 protein: CASSFGRLAVAATDTQYF
CDR3 DNA: TGTGCCAGCAGCTTCGGGCGTCTAGCGGTCGCCGCCACAGATACGCAGTATTTT

V gene: TRBV3-1
D gene: TRBD1
CDR3 length: 14
clone size: many
J gene: TRBJ2-5
CDR3 protein: CASSLGQGKETQYF
CDR3 DNA: TGTGCCAGCAGCCTCGGACAGGGGAAAGAGACCCAGTACTTC

V gene: TRBV7-8
D gene: TRBD1
CDR3 length: 15
clone size: many
J gene: TRBJ1-4
CDR3 protein: CASSSGTGVNEKLFF
CDR3 DNA: TGTGCCAGCAGCTCCGGGACAGGGGTTAACGAAAAACTGTTTTTT

V gene: TRBV28
D gene: TRBD1
CDR3 length: 13
clone size: many
J gene: TRBJ2-5
CDR3 protein: CASSPRDRGIQYF
CDR3 DNA: TGTGCCAGCAGTCCCAGGGACAGGGGTATCCAGTACTTC

V gene: TRBV14
D gene: TRBD1
CDR3 length: 17
clone size: many
J gene: TRBJ1-1
CDR3 protein: CASSQRTGQAPNTEAFF
CDR3 DNA: TGTGCCAGCAGCCAACGGACAGGGCAAGCTCCAAACACTGAAGCTTTCTTT

V gene: TRBV7-9
D gene: -
CDR3 length: 15
clone size: -
J gene: TRBJ2-2
CDR3 protein: CASRRFPRLTGELFF
CDR3 DNA: TGTGCCAGCAGAAGATTCCCCAGGCTCACCGGGGAGCTGTTTTTT